This entry lists 15 T cell receptor beta chains sequenced from one sample in a study of metastatic and nonmetastatic thyroid tumors. MiXCR re-clonotyped the PCR reads for TCRdb. The sample shows about 14,000 clones, approximately 25% of them seen only once. No treatment of any kind had been given to any patient before thyroid surgery. Specimen: tumor tissue. Receptors originate from a female donor with papillary thyroid cancer or a benign thyroid nodule (not recorded which). Some clones in this sample may be carry-over from other donors' samples.

This clone was seen only once. The V call is TRBV20-1, the J call TRBJ2-7, with TRBD2 matching over 10 bases. This CDR3 comprises 16 residues. With V trimmed by 0 bases and J by 1 base, 6 bases remained unmatched. Per germline, CDR1 DFQATT and CDR2 SNEGSKA (reference sequence). The CDR3 here is CSARDPSSGGSYEQYF. In nucleotides, the CDR3 is TGCAGTGCTAGAGATCCCTCTAGCGGGGGTTCCTACGAGCAGTACTTC.

In this sample, this clone turned up a few times. The chain couples TRBV27 to TRBJ2-7; D is unresolved. V was trimmed by 6 bases and J by 4 bases, leaving 19 bases between them. This CDR3 has 15 amino acids. Germline V lookup: CDR1 MNHEY, CDR2 SMNVEV (reference sequence). CDR3 sequence (DNA): TGTGCCAGCAGACTCGGTAGGGCCGCCGGATACGAGCAGTACTTC. Translating it yields CASRLGRAAGYEQYF.

This clone was seen a handful of times. The chain uses TRBV7-2 and TRBJ2-5; no firm D call. In germline, CDR1 is SGHTA, CDR2 FQGNSA. CDR3 length: 11 amino acids. Trimming removed 5 bases from V and 5 bases from J, with 6 bases in between. CDR3 coding DNA: TGTGCCAGCAGCCTAGTGGAGACCCAGTACTTC. As protein: CASSLVETQYF.

This clone has at least ten counts. V and J are TRBV2 and TRBJ1-4; D might be TRBD1 (6 bases). The CDR3 sequence is 15 residues long. The germline V gene has CDR1 SNHLY and CDR2 FYNNEI. V lost 6 bases to trimming and J lost 4 bases, with 15 bases between them. CDR3: CASRELQGGNEKLFF. DNA for the CDR3: TGTGCCAGCAGGGAACTACAGGGAGGTAATGAAAAACTGTTTTTT.

Notes on this clone: Distinct nucleotide sequences in the sample also encode this CDR3. This chain links TRBV6-5 with TRBJ1-4; unclear D gene. The germline CDR1 and CDR2 sequences are MNHEY and SVGAGI. V shed 2 bases and J shed 7 bases, with 11 bases lying between them. The CDR3 is 14 amino acids. CDR3 sequence reads: CASSYGGESEKLFF. In DNA, the CDR3 is TGTGCCAGCAGTTACGGCGGTGAAAGTGAAAAACTGTTTTTT.

Regarding this clone: At one end the junction does not follow the germline gene, possibly because of a read error. In DNA form, the CDR3 reads TGTGCTAGCAGCTTGGGACAGGGGGCCGCTGAGCAGTTCTTC. It is translated as CASSLGQGAAEQFF. The chain is built from TRBV7-7 and TRBJ2-1, with 12 bases aligning to TRBD1. Per germline, CDR1 SSHAT and CDR2 FNYEAQ (reference sequence). The length of the CDR3 is 14 residues.

The V gene is TRBV28, the J gene TRBJ2-5; 12 bases map to TRBD1. J was trimmed by 5 bases and V by 5 bases; bases with no gene match: 6. The CDR3 extends over 15 amino acids. The germline CDR1 and CDR2 sequences are MDHEN and SYDVKM. The CDR3, as DNA: TGTGCCAGCAGTCCCCGGGGACAGGGGGCTGAGACCCAGTACTTC. Amino acid sequence: CASSPRGQGAETQYF.

This chain links TRBV18 with TRBJ1-5; the D gene is possibly TRBD1 (6 bases). This CDR3 region has 14 residues. Looked up from germline, CDR1 is KGHSH and CDR2 is LQKENI. Trimming took 4 bases from V and 2 from J, leaving 9 bases between them. The CDR3 nucleotides read TGTGCCAGCTCACTCAACAGGGGCAATCAGCCCCAGCATTTT. Its translation is CASSLNRGNQPQHF.

This clone was recorded at least ten times. The V and J genes are TRBV6-4 and TRBJ2-1, with D perhaps TRBD1 (6 bases). CDR1 and CDR2 (germline): MRHNA, SNTAGT. Trimming shortened V by 0 bases and J by 0 bases, and 18 bases separated the two germline ends. The CDR3 covers 19 residues. CDR3: CASSDSIRSGQSSYNEQFF. The CDR3 DNA reads TGTGCCAGCAGTGACTCGATAAGGTCGGGACAAAGCTCCTACAATGAGCAGTTCTTC.

This clone was seen ten or more times. The chain is built from TRBV5-1 and TRBJ2-3, with 9 bases lining up with TRBD2. The germline V gene has CDR1 SGHRS and CDR2 YFSETQ. This CDR3 has 14 residues. J was trimmed by 5 bases and V by 4 bases; bases with no gene match: 5. CDR3 residues: CASSPAGGEDTQYF. The CDR3 DNA sequence: TGCGCCAGCAGCCCAGCGGGGGGCGAAGATACGCAGTATTTT.

The CDR3 here is CASSLMQYTGELFF. The CDR3 nucleotides are TGTGCCAGCAGCTTAATGCAGTACACCGGGGAGCTGTTTTTT. The chain joins TRBV7-2 to TRBJ2-2; no definite D call. Trimming took off 2 bases at V and 3 bases at J, with 7 bases between the two ends. Germline V lookup: CDR1 SGHTA, CDR2 FQGNSA. The CDR3 spans 14 residues.

At least ten counts were recorded for this clone. The rearrangement links TRBV29-1 to TRBJ2-3; D might be TRBD1 (5 bases). The CDR3 contains 13 residues. V gave up 3 bases and J gave up 6 bases, with 13 bases separating them. Per the germline V gene, CDR1 is SQVTM and CDR2 is ANQGSEA. The CDR3 here is CSVEAVAGDTQYF. The DNA of the CDR3 is TGCAGCGTTGAGGCCGTAGCAGGGGATACGCAGTATTTT.

This clone was observed at least ten times. The V call is TRBV7-2, the J call TRBJ2-6; D is uncertain. With 5 bases removed from V and 0 bases from J, the gap between germline ends came to 14 bases. The CDR3 sequence is 17 residues long. Germline lookup yields CDR1 SGHTA and CDR2 FQGNSA. This CDR3 reads CASSPRVSFSGANVLTF. For the CDR3, the DNA is TGTGCCAGCAGCCCCCGGGTCTCCTTCTCTGGGGCCAACGTCCTGACTTTC.

The V and J genes are TRBV11-2 and TRBJ1-2, with unresolved D. The germline CDR1 and CDR2 sequences are SGHAT and FQNNGV. CDR3 length equals 15 residues. With 3 bases removed from V and 4 bases from J, the gap between germline ends came to 15 bases. The CDR3 nucleotides are TGTGCCAGCAGCTTTAGGGTTACGGGGAGCTATGGCTACACCTTC. Amino acids: CASSFRVTGSYGYTF.

This clone was seen a handful of times. Given a much more abundant clone one base away, this may be a read error. This rearrangement joins TRBV10-3 to TRBJ2-3; 10 bases are shared with TRBD1. Trimming removed 8 bases from V and 5 bases from J; junction bases left unmatched: 10. The CDR3 loop spans 15 amino acids. The germline CDR1 and CDR2 sequences are ENHRY and SYGVKD. The CDR3 sequence is CAISLTGGVGDTQYF. Here the CDR3 DNA reads TGTGCCATCTCTCTGACAGGGGGCGTCGGAGATACGCAGTATTTT.